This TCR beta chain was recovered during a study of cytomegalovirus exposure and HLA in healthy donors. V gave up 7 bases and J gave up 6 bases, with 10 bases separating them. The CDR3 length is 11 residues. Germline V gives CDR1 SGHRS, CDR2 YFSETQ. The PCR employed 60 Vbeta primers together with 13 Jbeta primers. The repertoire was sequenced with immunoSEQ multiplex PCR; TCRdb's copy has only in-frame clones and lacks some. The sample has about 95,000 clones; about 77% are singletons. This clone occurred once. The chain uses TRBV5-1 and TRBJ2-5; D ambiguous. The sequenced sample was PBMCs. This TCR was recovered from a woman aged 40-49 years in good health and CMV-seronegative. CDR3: CASGIGQTQYF. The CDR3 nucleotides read TGCGCCAGCGGTATCGGTCAGACCCAGTACTTC.